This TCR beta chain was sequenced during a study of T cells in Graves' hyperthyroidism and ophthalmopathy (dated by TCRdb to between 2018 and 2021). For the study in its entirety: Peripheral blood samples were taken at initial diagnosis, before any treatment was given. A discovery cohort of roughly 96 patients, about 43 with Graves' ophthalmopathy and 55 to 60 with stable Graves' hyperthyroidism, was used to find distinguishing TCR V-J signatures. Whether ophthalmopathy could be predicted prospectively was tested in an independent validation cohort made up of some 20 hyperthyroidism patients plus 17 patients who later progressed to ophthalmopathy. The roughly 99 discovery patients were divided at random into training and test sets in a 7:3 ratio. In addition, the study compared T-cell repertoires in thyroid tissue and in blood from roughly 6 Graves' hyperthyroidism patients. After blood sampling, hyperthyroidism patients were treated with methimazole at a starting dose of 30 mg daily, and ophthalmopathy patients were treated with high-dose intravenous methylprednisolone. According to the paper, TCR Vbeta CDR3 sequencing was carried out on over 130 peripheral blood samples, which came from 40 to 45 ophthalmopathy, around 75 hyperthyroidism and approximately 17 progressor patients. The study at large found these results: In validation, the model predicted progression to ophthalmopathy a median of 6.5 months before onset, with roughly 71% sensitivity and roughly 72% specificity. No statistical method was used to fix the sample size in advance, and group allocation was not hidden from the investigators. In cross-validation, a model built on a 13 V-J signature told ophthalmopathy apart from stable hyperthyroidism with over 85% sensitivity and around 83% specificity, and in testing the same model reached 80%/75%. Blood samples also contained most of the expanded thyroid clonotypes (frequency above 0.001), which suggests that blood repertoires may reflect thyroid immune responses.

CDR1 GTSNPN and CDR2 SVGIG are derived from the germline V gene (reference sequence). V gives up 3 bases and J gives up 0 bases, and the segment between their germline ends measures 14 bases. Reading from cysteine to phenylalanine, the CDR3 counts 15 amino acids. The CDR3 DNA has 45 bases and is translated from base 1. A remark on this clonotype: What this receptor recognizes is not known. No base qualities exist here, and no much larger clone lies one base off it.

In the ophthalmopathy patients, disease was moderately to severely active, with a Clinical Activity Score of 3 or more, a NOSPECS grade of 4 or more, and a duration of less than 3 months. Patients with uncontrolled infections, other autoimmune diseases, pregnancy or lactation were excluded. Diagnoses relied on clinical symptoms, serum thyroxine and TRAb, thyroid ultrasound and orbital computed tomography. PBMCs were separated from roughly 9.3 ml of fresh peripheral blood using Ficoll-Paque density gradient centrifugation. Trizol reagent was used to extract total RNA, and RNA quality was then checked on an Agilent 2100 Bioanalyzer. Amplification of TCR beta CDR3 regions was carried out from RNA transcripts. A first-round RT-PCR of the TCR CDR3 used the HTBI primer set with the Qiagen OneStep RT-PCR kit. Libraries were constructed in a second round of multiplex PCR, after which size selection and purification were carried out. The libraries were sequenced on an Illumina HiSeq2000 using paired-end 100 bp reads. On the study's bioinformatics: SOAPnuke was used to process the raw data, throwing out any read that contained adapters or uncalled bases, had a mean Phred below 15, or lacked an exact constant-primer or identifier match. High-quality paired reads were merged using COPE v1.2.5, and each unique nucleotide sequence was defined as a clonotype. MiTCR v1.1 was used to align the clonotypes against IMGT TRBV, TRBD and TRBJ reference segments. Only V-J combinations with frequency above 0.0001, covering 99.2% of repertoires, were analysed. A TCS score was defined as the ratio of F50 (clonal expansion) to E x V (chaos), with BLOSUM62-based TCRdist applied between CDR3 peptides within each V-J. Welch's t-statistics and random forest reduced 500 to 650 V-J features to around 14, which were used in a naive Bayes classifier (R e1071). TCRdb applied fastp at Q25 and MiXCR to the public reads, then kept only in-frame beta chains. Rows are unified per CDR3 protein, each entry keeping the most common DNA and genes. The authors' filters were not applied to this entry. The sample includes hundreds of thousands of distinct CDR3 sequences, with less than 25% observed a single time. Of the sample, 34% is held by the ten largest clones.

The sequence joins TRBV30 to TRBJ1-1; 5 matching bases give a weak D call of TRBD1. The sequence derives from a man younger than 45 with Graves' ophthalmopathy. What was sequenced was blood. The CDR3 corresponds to CAWRRGAIMNTEAFF. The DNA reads TGTGCCTGGAGGCGAGGGGCGATCATGAACACTGAAGCTTTCTTT.